The 29 T cell receptor beta chains below were found in one sample sequenced in a study of T cell responses to AZD1222 COVID-19 vaccine. Measured with immunoSEQ multiplex PCR; TCRdb has only the in-frame clones, and not every one. The sample shows roughly 140,000 clones, around nine tenths of them seen only once. The specimen was peripheral blood, collected 28 days after the second AZD1222 dose. Receptor source: an adult who received the AZD1222 COVID-19 vaccine.

The chain couples TRBV5-1 to TRBJ2-1; the match to TRBD1 covers 7 bases. There are 15 residues in the CDR3. V dropped 0 bases and J dropped 4; count of bases not matched to a gene: 4. Per the germline V gene, CDR1 is SGHRS and CDR2 is YFSETQ. The CDR3 DNA reads TGCGCCAGCAGCTTGGAGGCAGGGGGATACAATGAGCAGTTCTTC. Its translation: CASSLEAGGYNEQFF. Full variable domain (outside the CDR3, taken from reference TRBV5-1 and TRBJ2-1): KAGVTQTPRYLIKTRGQQVTLSCSPISGHRSVSWYQQTPGQGLQFLFEYFSETQRNKGNFPGRFSGRQFSNSRSEMNVSTLELGDSALYLCASSLEAGGYNEQFFGPGTRLTVL.

The V call is TRBV3-1 (or the pseudogene TRBV3-2), the J call TRBJ2-7, with D unresolved. CDR3 size: 12 residues. The germline CDR1 and CDR2 sequences are LGHDT and YNNKEL (reference sequence). Trimming took off 3 bases at V and 7 bases at J, with 10 bases between the two ends. The CDR3 reads CASSQGKMEQYF. In DNA form, the CDR3 reads TGTGCCAGCAGCCAGGGTAAGATGGAGCAGTACTTC.

The CDR3 sequence is CASSIGGGTNEKLFF. Written as DNA, the CDR3 is TGTGCCAGTAGTATCGGGGGTGGAACTAATGAAAAACTGTTTTTT. The chain recombines TRBV19 with TRBJ1-4, with TRBD1 as a possible D gene (5 bases). The CDR3 has 15 amino acids. Trimming left V 3 bases short and J 1 base short, with 9 bases between. The germline CDR1 and CDR2 sequences are LNHDA and SQIVND (reference sequence).

V usage is TRBV15 and J usage is TRBJ2-1, with TRBD2 matching over 7 bases. CDR3 length: 17 amino acids. The ends lost 0 bases at V and 4 bases at J; junction bases unmatched: 9. CDR1 LNHNV and CDR2 YYDKDF come from the germline V gene (reference sequence). CDR3 sequence reads: CATSREEKLAVYNEQFF. The CDR3 region has the DNA TGTGCCACCAGCAGAGAAGAGAAGCTAGCGGTTTACAATGAGCAGTTCTTC.

This sequence joins TRBV19 and TRBJ2-7, with D possibly matching TRBD1 (5 bases). The V end was cut by 4 bases, the J end by 2 bases, with 12 bases between. The CDR3 has 14 residues. Germline values: CDR1 LNHDA, CDR2 SQIVND (reference sequence). The CDR3 protein is CASSKIGQTYEQYF. CDR3 nucleotides: TGTGCCAGTAGTAAAATCGGACAAACCTACGAGCAGTACTTC. Using reference TRBV19 and TRBJ2-7 for the parts outside the CDR3, the full variable domain is DGGITQSPKYLFRKEGQNVTLSCEQNLNHDAMYWYRQDPGQGLRLIYYSQIVNDFQKGDIAEGYSVSREKKESFPLTVTSAQKNPTAFYLCASSKIGQTYEQYFGPGTRLTVT.

This clone was recorded once. The chain has TRBV27 and TRBJ2-1; D may be TRBD2 (6 bases). Between the trimmed V and J ends, which lost 5 bases and 4 bases, there was a span of 12 bases. The CDR3 totals 14 residues. The V gene's germline CDR1 is MNHEY and CDR2 SMNVEV (reference sequence). The chain's CDR3 is CASSGGAYYNEQFF. DNA for the CDR3: TGTGCCAGCAGTGGAGGGGCATATTACAATGAGCAGTTCTTC.

CDR3 amino acids: CSVGTGNTGTEAFF. CDR3 DNA: TGCAGCGTCGGGACAGGGAACACCGGCACTGAAGCTTTCTTT. V is TRBV29-1 and J is TRBJ1-1; TRBD1 agrees at 9 bases. Germline V gene sequence: CDR1 SQVTM, CDR2 ANQGSEA. The ends lost 6 bases at V and 4 bases at J; junction bases unmatched: 9. This CDR3 comprises 14 residues.

J is TRBJ1-1 and V is TRBV5-6; TRBD1 agrees at 11 bases. V was pared by 0 bases and J by 6 bases, with 4 bases of the junction left unmatched. Germline CDR1 and CDR2: SGHDT and YYEEEE. CDR3 length equals 15 residues. The CDR3 DNA reads as TGTGCCAGCAGCTTGGATCCGGGACAGGGGGCTGAAGCTTTCTTT. Protein sequence: CASSLDPGQGAEAFF.

In this sample, this clone turned up a few times. One end of the junction varies from germline; a read error may be responsible. The rearrangement links TRBV12-3 or TRBV12-4 to TRBJ2-7; possibly TRBD1 or TRBD2 for D (6 bases each). The CDR3 totals 12 residues. CDR3 loop: CASSLGGTEQYF. For the CDR3, the DNA is TGTGCCAGCAGCTTAGGGGGGACCGAGCAGTACTTC.

This clone showed up just once. The gene calls are TRBV7-9 and TRBJ1-5; D gene uncertain. Trimming took off 4 bases at V and 0 bases at J, with 7 bases between the two ends. The CDR3 totals 14 residues. CDR1 is SEHNR, CDR2 FQNEAQ, per germline (reference sequence). As DNA, the CDR3 is TGTGCCAGCAGCTCAGAGGTTAGCAATCAGCCCCAGCATTTT. This gives the protein CASSSEVSNQPQHF.

This clone was found a few times. The rearrangement joins TRBV27 to TRBJ1-1; TRBD1 might be the D (5 bases). Trimming cost V 6 bases and J 6 bases, with 23 bases left between them. Per germline, CDR1 MNHEY and CDR2 SMNVEV (reference sequence). The CDR3 is 16 residues long. CDR3 region: CASSRLAGKDSSEAFF. In DNA form, the CDR3 reads TGTGCCAGCAGCCGCCTAGCAGGGAAAGATTCCTCTGAAGCTTTCTTT.

The chain couples TRBV5-5 to TRBJ2-7; 9 bases align to TRBD2. The CDR3 has 17 amino acids. Germline V CDR1 and CDR2: SGHKS, YYEKEE (reference sequence). J lost 5 bases, V lost 1 base, and 13 bases had no gene match. The CDR3 here is CASSLTGGALAGDEQYF. The CDR3, as DNA: TGTGCCAGCAGCTTGACCGGGGGCGCGTTAGCGGGAGACGAGCAGTACTTC.

The V call is TRBV18, the J call TRBJ1-6; TRBD1 might be the D (6 bases). The CDR3 is made up of 14 amino acids. The germline gives CDR1 KGHSH, CDR2 LQKENI. Trimming cost V 6 bases and J 5 bases, with 11 bases left between them. The chain's CDR3 is CASSPGQNNSPLHF. CDR3 DNA: TGTGCCAGCTCCCCTGGACAGAATAATTCACCCCTCCACTTT. The full variable domain, in which reference TRBV18 and TRBJ1-6 provide the parts outside the CDR3, is NAGVMQNPRHLVRRRGQEARLRCSPMKGHSHVYWYRQLPEEGLKFMVYLQKENIIDESGMPKERFSAEFPKEGPSILRIQQVVRGDSAAYFCASSPGQNNSPLHFGNGTRLTVT.

The gene calls are TRBV11-2 and TRBJ2-5, with D possibly being TRBD2 (5 bases). This CDR3 is 16 amino acids long. Germline CDR1 is SGHAT and CDR2 is FQNNGV. V lost 5 bases, J lost 5 bases, and 21 bases lay in between. Here the CDR3 DNA reads TGTGCCAGCAGCGTTAACGGGATATTCGATGCGGAGACCCAGTACTTC. Translation gives CASSVNGIFDAETQYF. Using reference TRBV11-2 and TRBJ2-5 for the parts outside the CDR3, the full variable domain is EAGVAQSPRYKIIEKRQSVAFWCNPISGHATLYWYQQILGQGPKLLIQFQNNGVVDDSQLPKDRFSAERLKGVDSTLKIQPAKLEDSAVYLCASSVNGIFDAETQYFGPGTRLLVL.

The genes are TRBV19 and TRBJ1-1; TRBD1 matches 7 bases. The CDR3 is made up of 15 amino acids. From germline, CDR1 is LNHDA and CDR2 SQIVND (reference sequence). V shed 5 bases and J 0 bases; nucleotides not matched to a gene: 6. CDR3 sequence (DNA): TGTGCCAGTAGTCTAAGACAGGGCTTGAACACTGAAGCTTTCTTT. Its translation: CASSLRQGLNTEAFF. The full variable domain, rest sourced from reference TRBV19 and TRBJ1-1, is DGGITQSPKYLFRKEGQNVTLSCEQNLNHDAMYWYRQDPGQGLRLIYYSQIVNDFQKGDIAEGYSVSREKKESFPLTVTSAQKNPTAFYLCASSLRQGLNTEAFFGQGTRLTVV.

CDR3 sequence (DNA): TGCGCCAGCAGCTTGAAGGGACTAGCGGCTTCCTACGAGCAGTACTTC. Encoded protein: CASSLKGLAASYEQYF. The rearrangement links TRBV5-1 to TRBJ2-7; 11 nucleotides match TRBD2. This CDR3 has 16 amino acids. The junction had 4 bases not matched to a gene; V was cut back by 1 base and J by 1 base. Germline loops: CDR1 SGHRS, CDR2 YFSETQ.

This sequence joins TRBV3-1 (or the pseudogene TRBV3-2) and TRBJ2-7; 11 bases fit TRBD1. Germline values: CDR1 LGHDT, CDR2 YNNKEL (reference sequence). The CDR3 has 15 residues. Trimming removed 4 bases from V and 4 bases from J; junction bases left unmatched: 6. CDR3 in amino acids: CASSPSGTGGYEQYF. In DNA form, the CDR3 reads TGTGCCAGCAGCCCCTCCGGGACAGGGGGTTACGAGCAGTACTTC.

The genes are TRBV5-1 and TRBJ2-1, with D possibly TRBD2 on 5 matching bases. Trimming took off 5 bases at V and 6 bases at J, with 12 bases between the two ends. CDR1 SGHRS and CDR2 YFSETQ come from the germline V gene. This CDR3 contains 13 residues. CDR3 sequence: CASRTASSNEQFF. In DNA form, the CDR3 reads TGCGCCAGCAGGACCGCTAGCAGCAATGAGCAGTTCTTC.

This chain connects TRBV29-1 to TRBJ1-2; the D is unclear. Per germline, CDR1 SQVTM and CDR2 ANQGSEA. Trimming pared 3 bases from V and 4 bases from J, leaving 18 bases between. The CDR3 sequence is 15 residues long. In DNA, the CDR3 is TGCAGCGTTGACTTCGGCCTCCACTCATCCTATGGCTACACCTTC. As protein: CSVDFGLHSSYGYTF.

The gene calls are TRBV4-1 and TRBJ2-7; D remains unclear. Germline assignment: CDR1 MGHRA and CDR2 YSYEKL. Trimming left V 0 bases short and J 5 bases short, with 5 bases between. The CDR3 consists of 12 residues. This chain's CDR3 is CASSQDPDEQYF. The DNA of the CDR3 is TGCGCCAGCAGCCAAGATCCGGACGAGCAGTACTTC.

The chain uses TRBV18 and TRBJ2-1; D uncertain. This CDR3 is 14 amino acids long. V was trimmed by 11 bases and J by 2 bases, leaving 16 bases between them. Per germline, CDR1 KGHSH and CDR2 LQKENI. CDR3 in amino acids: CAGARGRTYNEQFF. The CDR3, as DNA: TGTGCCGGAGCTCGTGGACGAACCTACAATGAGCAGTTCTTC.

In this sample, this clone turned up once. This chain connects TRBV6-5 to TRBJ1-2, with D uncertain. This CDR3 spans 15 amino acids. V was shortened by 5 bases and J by 4 bases, with 17 bases between the two germline ends. Germline values: CDR1 MNHEY, CDR2 SVGAGI. CDR3 sequence: CASSPYGDPLYGYTF. The DNA for the CDR3 is TGTGCCAGCAGTCCCTACGGAGATCCCCTCTATGGCTACACCTTC.

The chain couples TRBV9 to TRBJ1-1; 11 nucleotides match TRBD1. The junction had 10 bases not matched to a gene; V was cut back by 3 bases and J by 6 bases. The germline CDR1 and CDR2 sequences are SGDLS and YYNGEE. The CDR3 is 16 residues long. In DNA form, the CDR3 reads TGTGCCAGCAGCGCCTCCGGGACAGGGGGAATCTCTGAAGCTTTCTTT. It translates to CASSASGTGGISEAFF.

DNA for the CDR3: TGTGCCAGCAGTGAAGGTCCAGGGGGAAGACAGCCCCAGCATTTT. It yields the protein CASSEGPGGRQPQHF. The chain joins TRBV2 to TRBJ1-5; 7 bases are shared with TRBD1. V was pared by 1 base and J by 7 bases, with 7 bases of the junction left unmatched. This CDR3 has 15 residues. CDR1 and CDR2 (germline): SNHLY, FYNNEI.

The V gene is TRBV19, the J gene TRBJ1-5; no clear D gene. The germline gives CDR1 LNHDA, CDR2 SQIVND (reference sequence). There are 13 residues in the CDR3. V was cut by 9 bases and J by 7 bases, with 16 bases left in between. In nucleotides, the CDR3 is TGTGCCAGCCACGGACCTAAAGGGCAGCCCCAGCATTTT. Encoded protein: CASHGPKGQPQHF.

The V gene is TRBV20-1, the J gene TRBJ1-1; 11 bases map to TRBD1. The CDR3 consists of 16 residues. After removal of 5 bases from V and 3 bases from J, the junction contained 11 bases not matched to a gene. In germline, CDR1 is DFQATT, CDR2 SNEGSKA (reference sequence). CDR3 in amino acids: CSAGGDTGQGDTEAFF. For the CDR3, the DNA is TGCAGTGCTGGTGGGGATACGGGACAGGGGGACACTGAAGCTTTCTTT.

The CDR3 sequence: CAIRGTGDNEKLFF. In nucleotides, the CDR3 is TGTGCCATCAGGGGGACAGGGGATAATGAAAAACTGTTTTTT. The genes are TRBV10-3 and TRBJ1-4, with 10 bases aligning to TRBD1. With 6 bases clipped from V and 4 bases from J, the junction kept 2 bases outside the gene matches. The CDR3 contains 14 residues. CDR1 and CDR2 (germline): ENHRY, SYGVKD.

This rearrangement joins TRBV5-1 to TRBJ2-7; D possibly corresponds to TRBD1 (6 bases). V was cut by 3 bases and J by 3 bases, with 19 bases left in between. The CDR3 sequence is 16 residues long. Per germline, CDR1 SGHRS and CDR2 YFSETQ. CDR3 sequence: CASSSPAGASNYEQYF. Written as DNA, the CDR3 is TGCGCCAGCAGCTCCCCGGCAGGGGCTTCGAACTACGAGCAGTACTTC.

The chain links TRBV7-6 to TRBJ2-1; 13 bases map to TRBD2. The CDR3 is 17 residues long. Germline CDR1 SGHVS, CDR2 FNYEAQ. V shed 8 bases, J shed 2 bases, and the junction held 9 bases outside the gene matches. The CDR3 protein is CASGGLAGVGPYNEQFF. DNA of the CDR3: TGTGCCAGCGGCGGACTAGCGGGAGTAGGCCCCTACAATGAGCAGTTCTTC.